The source of this T cell receptor (beta chain) is a study of human T cells and chemical hapten exposure. Overall study findings and caveats: No alteration of TCRs above 1 in 1000 frequency was seen with DPC sensitization.

The library labeled individual cDNA molecules by adding unique molecular identifiers to them. TCRdb called the RACE reads again in MiXCR, with one record for every CDR3 protein. The table has some 91,000 distinct CDR3 sequences, about an eighth seen once; the top ten hold roughly 2.1%. This clonotype has only a few counts. Its antigen is not known. Time point here: patch test 1, 2 weeks after DPC sensitization. Stated treatment: therapeutic diphenylcyclopropenone sensitization with weekly scalp DPC. With 3 bases removed from V and 5 bases from J, the gap between germline ends came to 10 bases. The germline V gene encodes CDR1 SGHVS and CDR2 FNYEAQ. This CDR3 comprises 14 residues.

This sequence was found in a woman between 40 and 50 years old with alopecia areata. Some clones in this sample may be carry-over from other donors' samples. The specimen was whole blood, collected in connection with sensitization to the hapten diphenylcyclopropenone (DPC). The chain couples TRBV7-6 to TRBJ2-2, with D perhaps matching TRBD1 (6 bases). The CDR3 sequence: CASSLARGTGELFF. CDR3 DNA sequence: TGTGCCAGCAGCTTGGCCAGGGGAACCGGGGAGCTGTTTTTT. Drawing the rest from reference TRBV7-6 and TRBJ2-2, the complete variable domain is GAGVSQSPRYKVTKRGQDVALRCDPISGHVSLYWYRQALGQGPEFLTYFNYEAQQDKSGLPNDRFSAERPEGSISTLTIQRTEQRDSAMYRCASSLARGTGELFFGEGSRLTVL.